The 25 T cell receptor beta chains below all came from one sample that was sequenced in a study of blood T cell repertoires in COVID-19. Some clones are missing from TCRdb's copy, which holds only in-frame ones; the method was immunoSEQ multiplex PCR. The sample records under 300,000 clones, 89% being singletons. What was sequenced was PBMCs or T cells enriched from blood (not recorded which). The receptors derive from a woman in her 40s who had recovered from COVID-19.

The CDR3 spells CASSLGGRGNSPLHF. In DNA, the CDR3 is TGCGCCAGCAGTCTTGGAGGCAGGGGCAATTCACCCCTCCACTTT. The chain uses TRBV5-1 and TRBJ1-6, with D perhaps matching TRBD1 (6 bases). The length of the CDR3 is 15 residues. CDR1 is SGHRS and CDR2 is YFSETQ in the germline V gene. V dropped 5 bases and J dropped 7 bases, with 16 bases sitting between them.

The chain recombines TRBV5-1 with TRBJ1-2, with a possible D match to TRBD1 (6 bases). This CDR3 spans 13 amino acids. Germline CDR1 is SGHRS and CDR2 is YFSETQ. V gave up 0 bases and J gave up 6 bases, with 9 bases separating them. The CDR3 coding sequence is TGCGCCAGCAGCTTGGGACAGGACAATGGCTACACCTTC. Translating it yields CASSLGQDNGYTF. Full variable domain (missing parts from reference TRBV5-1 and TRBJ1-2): KAGVTQTPRYLIKTRGQQVTLSCSPISGHRSVSWYQQTPGQGLQFLFEYFSETQRNKGNFPGRFSGRQFSNSRSEMNVSTLELGDSALYLCASSLGQDNGYTFGSGTRLTVV.

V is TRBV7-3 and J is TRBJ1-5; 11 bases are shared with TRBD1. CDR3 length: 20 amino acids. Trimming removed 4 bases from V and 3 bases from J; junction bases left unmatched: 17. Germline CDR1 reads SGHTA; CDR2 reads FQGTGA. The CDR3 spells CASSSNRRDRGLRDNQPQHF. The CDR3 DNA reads TGTGCCAGCAGCTCAAACCGTCGGGACAGGGGGTTGAGGGACAATCAGCCCCAGCATTTT.

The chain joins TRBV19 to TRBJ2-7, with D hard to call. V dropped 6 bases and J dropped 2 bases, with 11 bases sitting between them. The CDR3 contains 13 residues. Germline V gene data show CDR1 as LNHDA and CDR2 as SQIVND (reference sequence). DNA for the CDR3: TGTGCCAGTAGCGAGACACTCCCCTACGAGCAGTACTTC. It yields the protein CASSETLPYEQYF.

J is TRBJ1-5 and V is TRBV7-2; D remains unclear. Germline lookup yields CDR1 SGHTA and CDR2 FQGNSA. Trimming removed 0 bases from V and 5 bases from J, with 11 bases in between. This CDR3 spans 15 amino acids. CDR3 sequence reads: CASSLALGGYQPQHF. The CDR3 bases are TGTGCCAGCAGCTTAGCGTTGGGAGGGTATCAGCCCCAGCATTTT. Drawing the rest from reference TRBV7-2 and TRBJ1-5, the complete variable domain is GAGVSQSPSNKVTEKGKDVELRCDPISGHTALYWYRQSLGQGLEFLIYFQGNSAPDKSGLPSDRFSAERTGGSVSTLTIQRTQQEDSAVYLCASSLALGGYQPQHFGDGTRLSIL.

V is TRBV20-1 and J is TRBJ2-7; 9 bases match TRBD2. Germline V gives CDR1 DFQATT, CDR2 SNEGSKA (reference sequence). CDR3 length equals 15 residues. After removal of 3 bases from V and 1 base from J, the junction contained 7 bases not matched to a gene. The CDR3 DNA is TGCAGTGCTAGTACGATTACTAGCGGGTCCTACGAGCAGTACTTC. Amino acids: CSASTITSGSYEQYF.

Here the CDR3 DNA reads TGTGCCAGTAGTATCATAGCGGGGTTCTACGAGCAGTACTTC. Its translation is CASSIIAGFYEQYF. The chain uses TRBV19 and TRBJ2-7, with 8 bases lining up with TRBD2. Losses at the gene ends were 3 bases for V and 3 bases for J; bases not matched to a gene: 4. CDR3 length: 14 amino acids. From germline, CDR1 is LNHDA and CDR2 SQIVND (reference sequence).

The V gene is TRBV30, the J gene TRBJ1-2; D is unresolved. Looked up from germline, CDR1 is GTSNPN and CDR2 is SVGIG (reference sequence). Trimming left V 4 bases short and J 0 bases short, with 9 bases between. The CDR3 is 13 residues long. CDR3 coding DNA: TGTGCCTGGAACAGAGCTGCTAACTATGGCTACACCTTC. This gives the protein CAWNRAANYGYTF.

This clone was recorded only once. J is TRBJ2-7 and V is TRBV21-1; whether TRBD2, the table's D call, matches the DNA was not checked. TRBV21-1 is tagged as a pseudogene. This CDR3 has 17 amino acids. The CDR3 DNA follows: TGTGCCAGCACGGGAGGGGGCGGTTTCATGGTGTCCTACGAGCAGTACTTC. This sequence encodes CASTGGGGFMVSYEQYF.

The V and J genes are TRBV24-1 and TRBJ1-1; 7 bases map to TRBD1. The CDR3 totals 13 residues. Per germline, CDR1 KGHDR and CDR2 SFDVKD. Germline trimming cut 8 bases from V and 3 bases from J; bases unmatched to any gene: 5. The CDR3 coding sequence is TGTGCCACCAAAAGTACAGGGGACACTGAAGCTTTCTTT. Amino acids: CATKSTGDTEAFF.

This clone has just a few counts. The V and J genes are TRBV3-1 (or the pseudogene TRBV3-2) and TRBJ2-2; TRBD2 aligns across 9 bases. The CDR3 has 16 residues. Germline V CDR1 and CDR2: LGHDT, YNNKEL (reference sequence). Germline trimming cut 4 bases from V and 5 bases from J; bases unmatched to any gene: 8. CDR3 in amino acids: CASSPPGTSWTGELFF. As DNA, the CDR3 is TGTGCCAGCAGCCCCCCCGGGACTAGCTGGACCGGGGAGCTGTTTTTT.

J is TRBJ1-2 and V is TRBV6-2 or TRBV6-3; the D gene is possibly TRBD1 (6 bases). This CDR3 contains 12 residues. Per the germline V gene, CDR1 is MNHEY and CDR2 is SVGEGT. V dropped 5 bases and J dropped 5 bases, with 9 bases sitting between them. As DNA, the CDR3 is TGTGCCAGCAGTCAAACAGGGTATGGCTACACCTTC. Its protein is CASSQTGYGYTF.

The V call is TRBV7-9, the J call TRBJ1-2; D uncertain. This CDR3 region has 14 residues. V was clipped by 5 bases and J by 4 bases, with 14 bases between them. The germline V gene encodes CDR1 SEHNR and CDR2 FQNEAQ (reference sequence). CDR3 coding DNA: TGTGCCAGCAGCCCAACCCGGGAGGCCTATGGCTACACCTTC. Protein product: CASSPTREAYGYTF.

The CDR3 DNA follows: TGTGCCAGCAGGACAGGGGGAACTGCTGAAGCTTTCTTT. It is translated as CASRTGGTAEAFF. The genes are TRBV14 and TRBJ1-1, with 9 bases fitting TRBD1. Germline values: CDR1 SGHDN, CDR2 FVKESK. The V segment lost 6 bases and the J segment 6 bases; nucleotides outside the gene matches: 5. The CDR3 extends over 13 amino acids.

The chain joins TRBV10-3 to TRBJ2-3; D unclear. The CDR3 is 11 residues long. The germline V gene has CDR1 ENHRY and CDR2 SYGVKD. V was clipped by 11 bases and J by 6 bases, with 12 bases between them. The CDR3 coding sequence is TGTGCCGCATCCCAGTCGGATACGCAGTATTTT. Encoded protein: CAASQSDTQYF.

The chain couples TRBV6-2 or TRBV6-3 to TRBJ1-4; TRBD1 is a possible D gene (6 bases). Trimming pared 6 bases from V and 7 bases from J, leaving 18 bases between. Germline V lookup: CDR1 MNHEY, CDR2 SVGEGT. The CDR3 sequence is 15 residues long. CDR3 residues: CASSRATGGSEKLFF. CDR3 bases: TGTGCCAGCAGCAGAGCTACGGGGGGCTCTGAAAAACTGTTTTTT.

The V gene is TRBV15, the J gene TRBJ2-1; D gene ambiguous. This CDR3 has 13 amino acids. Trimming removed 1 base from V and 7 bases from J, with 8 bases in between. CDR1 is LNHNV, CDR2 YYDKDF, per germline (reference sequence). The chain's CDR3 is CATSRGSHNEQFF. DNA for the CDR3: TGTGCCACCAGCAGAGGTTCCCATAATGAGCAGTTCTTC.

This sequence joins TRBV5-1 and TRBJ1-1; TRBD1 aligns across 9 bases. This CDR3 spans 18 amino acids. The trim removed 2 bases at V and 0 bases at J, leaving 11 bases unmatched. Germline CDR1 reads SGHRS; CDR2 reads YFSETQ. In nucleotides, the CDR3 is TGCGCCAGCAGCTTCCTACAGGGGGCTAGAGGGGTGAACACTGAAGCTTTCTTT. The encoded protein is CASSFLQGARGVNTEAFF.

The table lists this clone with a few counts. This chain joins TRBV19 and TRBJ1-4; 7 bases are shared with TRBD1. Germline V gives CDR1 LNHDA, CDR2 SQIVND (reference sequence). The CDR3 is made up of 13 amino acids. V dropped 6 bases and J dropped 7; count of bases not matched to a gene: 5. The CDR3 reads CASSEQGSEKLFF. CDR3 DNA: TGTGCCAGTAGCGAACAGGGGAGTGAAAAACTGTTTTTT.

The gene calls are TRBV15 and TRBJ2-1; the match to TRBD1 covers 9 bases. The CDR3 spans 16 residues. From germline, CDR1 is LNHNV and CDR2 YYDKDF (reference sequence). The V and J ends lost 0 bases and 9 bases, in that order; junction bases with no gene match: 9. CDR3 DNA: TGTGCCACCAGCAGAGACGGGACAGGGTCACTAAGTGAGCAGTTCTTC. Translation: CATSRDGTGSLSEQFF.

DNA of the CDR3: TGTGCCAGTAGCCCATCGGACAGCCCGGGGGAAAAACTGTTTTTT. It yields the protein CASSPSDSPGEKLFF. The chain is built from TRBV19 and TRBJ1-4; tentative D call: TRBD1 (6 bases). Germline V lookup: CDR1 LNHDA, CDR2 SQIVND (reference sequence). This CDR3 is 15 amino acids long. V was trimmed by 6 bases and J by 8 bases, leaving 19 bases between them. The whole variable domain, remainder taken from reference TRBV19 and TRBJ1-4, is DGGITQSPKYLFRKEGQNVTLSCEQNLNHDAMYWYRQDPGQGLRLIYYSQIVNDFQKGDIAEGYSVSREKKESFPLTVTSAQKNPTAFYLCASSPSDSPGEKLFFGSGTQLSVL.

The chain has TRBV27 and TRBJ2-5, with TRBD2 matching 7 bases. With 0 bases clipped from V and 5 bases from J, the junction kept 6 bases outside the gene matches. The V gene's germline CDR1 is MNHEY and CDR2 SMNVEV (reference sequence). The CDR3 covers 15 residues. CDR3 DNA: TGTGCCAGCAGTTTATCTCTTAGCGGGTGGGAGACCCAGTACTTC. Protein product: CASSLSLSGWETQYF.

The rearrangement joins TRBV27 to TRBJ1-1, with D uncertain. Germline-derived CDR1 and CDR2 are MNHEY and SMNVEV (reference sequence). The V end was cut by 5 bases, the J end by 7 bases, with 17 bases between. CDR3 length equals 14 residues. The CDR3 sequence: CASSPRGGRDEAFF. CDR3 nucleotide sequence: TGTGCCAGCAGTCCCCGTGGAGGGAGGGATGAAGCTTTCTTT.

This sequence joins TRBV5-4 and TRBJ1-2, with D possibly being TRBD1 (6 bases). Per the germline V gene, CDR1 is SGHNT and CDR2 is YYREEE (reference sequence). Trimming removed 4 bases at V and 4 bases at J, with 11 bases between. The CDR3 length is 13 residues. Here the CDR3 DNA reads TGTGCCAGCAGCCCGGACAGATCCTATGGCTACACCTTC. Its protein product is CASSPDRSYGYTF.

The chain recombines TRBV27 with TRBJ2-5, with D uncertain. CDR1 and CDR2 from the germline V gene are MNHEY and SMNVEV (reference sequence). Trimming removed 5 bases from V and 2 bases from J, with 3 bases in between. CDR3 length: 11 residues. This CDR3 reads CASSPQETQYF. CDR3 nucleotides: TGTGCCAGCAGTCCGCAAGAGACCCAGTACTTC.